A single sample is the source of the 5 T cell receptor beta chains below, sequenced in a study of T cells in Graves' hyperthyroidism and ophthalmopathy. The CDR3 regions of TCR beta were amplified from RNA transcripts. TCR CDR3 regions were first amplified by RT-PCR with HTBI primers. In TCRdb, the multiplex PCR reads were re-called with MiXCR into one record per CDR3 protein. The sample lists nearly 750,000 distinct CDR3 sequences; over 35% were seen once. The sequenced sample was blood. The receptors originated from a woman between 40 and 55 years old with Graves' hyperthyroidism.

This clonotype was seen repeatedly, ten times or more. The rearrangement uses TRBV19 and TRBJ1-5, with D unresolved. The CDR3 runs to 14 residues. Trimming took off 7 bases at V and 5 bases at J, with 15 bases between the two ends. Germline V lookup: CDR1 LNHDA, CDR2 SQIVND (reference sequence). The CDR3 spells CASTSRSNDQPQHF. DNA for the CDR3: TGTGCCAGTACGAGCAGGAGCAACGATCAGCCCCAGCATTTT.

The table lists this clonotype with a few counts. The chain couples TRBV7-2 to TRBJ2-7; D may be TRBD2 (6 bases). Trimming left V 2 bases short and J 0 bases short, with 11 bases between. This CDR3 region has 15 residues. Looked up from germline, CDR1 is SGHTA and CDR2 is FQGNSA. CDR3: CASSLTWDFSYEQYF. The CDR3 DNA sequence: TGTGCCAGCAGCTTAACATGGGACTTCTCCTACGAGCAGTACTTC. The full variable domain, in which reference TRBV7-2 and TRBJ2-7 provide the parts outside the CDR3, is GAGVSQSPSNKVTEKGKDVELRCDPISGHTALYWYRQSLGQGLEFLIYFQGNSAPDKSGLPSDRFSAERTGGSVSTLTIQRTQQEDSAVYLCASSLTWDFSYEQYFGPGTRLTVT.

This clonotype was observed many times. V gene TRBV29-1 combines with J gene TRBJ1-5; tentatively, D is TRBD1 (5 bases). The CDR3 consists of 13 residues. The V end lost 4 bases, the J end lost 5 bases, and 12 bases lay between the germline ends. CDR1 is SQVTM and CDR2 is ANQGSEA in the germline V gene. The CDR3 spells CSVGIGGDQPQHF. DNA for the CDR3: TGCAGCGTTGGTATCGGGGGAGATCAGCCCCAGCATTTT.

V and J are TRBV7-2 and TRBJ2-7; D is unclear. Germline assignment: CDR1 SGHTA and CDR2 FQGNSA. This CDR3 is 16 amino acids long. The ends were cut back, 2 bases at V and 1 base at J, with 15 bases in the middle. The CDR3 protein is CASSLWGSQVSYEQYF. The CDR3 region has the DNA TGTGCCAGCAGCTTATGGGGAAGTCAGGTTTCCTACGAGCAGTACTTC. Complete variable domain (other parts from reference TRBV7-2 and TRBJ2-7): GAGVSQSPSNKVTEKGKDVELRCDPISGHTALYWYRQSLGQGLEFLIYFQGNSAPDKSGLPSDRFSAERTGGSVSTLTIQRTQQEDSAVYLCASSLWGSQVSYEQYFGPGTRLTVT.

A few counts support this clonotype. The chain is built from TRBV2 and TRBJ2-5; D is unresolved. V lost 4 bases and J lost 2, with 8 bases in between. The CDR3 extends over 13 amino acids. Per germline, CDR1 SNHLY and CDR2 FYNNEI. The chain's CDR3 is CASSVRKQETQYF. CDR3 DNA: TGTGCCAGCAGTGTCAGGAAACAAGAGACCCAGTACTTC.